Listed here is a single T cell receptor (beta chain). Its antigen is currently unknown. Combining a sample-barcoded 5' primer with a J-beta primer mix, a second PCR ran for 7 to 11 cycles. One entry per CDR3 protein results from TCRdb running MiXCR on the 5' RACE reads. Altogether roughly 1,800,000 distinct CDR3 sequences are present, around half being singletons, with the ten largest covering approximately 2.1%. Every donor provided ten milliliters of peripheral blood. At least 5 micrograms of total RNA were extracted per sample. These data are taken from a study of blood T cells in healthy people across ages. Germline V gene sequence: CDR1 ENHRY, CDR2 SYGVKD. The CDR3 spans 15 residues. Trimming took 4 bases from V and 2 from J, leaving 12 bases between them. Study findings and constraints: Unsorted PBMCs blocked a conclusive comparison of naive and antigen-experienced cells. Long-lived donors exceeded aged donors in naive CD4+ cells and diversity.

The chain joins TRBV10-3 to TRBJ2-1, with a tentative D call TRBD2 (6 bases). The receptor was derived from a woman in her thirties or forties in good health. The sequencing sample was made of blood. The CDR3 DNA reads TGTGCCATCAGTGGAGGCGGGGCAACCTACAATGAGCAGTTCTTC. It codes for CAISGGGATYNEQFF.